This TCR beta chain was sequenced for a study of graft-versus-host responses after intestinal transplantation. Libraries were prepared by immunoSEQ multiplex PCR; TCRdb keeps only in-frame clonotypes and omits some of them. The table shows 81,000 or so clones, with just under 95% occurring only once. Concerning this clone: No antigen is known for it.

The V gene lost 7 bases and the J gene lost 8 bases, with 14 bases spanning the gap. The germline V gene has CDR1 LNHDA and CDR2 SQIVND (reference sequence). The CDR3 totals 12 residues. Findings of the study overall: Allograft graft-versus-host to host-versus-graft clonal ratios ran high in patients with graft-donor T cell macrochimerism. Detection of GvH clones occurred in recipient marrow, and some had their first appearance in ileum or blood.

The rearrangement uses TRBV19 and TRBJ1-2, with a tentative D call TRBD1 (5 bases). This TCR was recovered from a human donor who was the organ donor for an intestinal transplant. The starting material was unstimulated CD8+ T cells sorted from spleen or lymph node cells, obtained before transplant. The CDR3 sequence: CASTAGMSGYTF. The CDR3 coding sequence is TGTGCCAGTACGGCAGGGATGAGCGGCTACACCTTC.